This T cell receptor (beta chain) is from a study of T-cell memory formation after mild COVID-19. Study context: Each donor largely had its own TCR clusters. Study-wide results and caveats: Contracting clones localized mainly to CM and EM when CD4+ and mainly to EMRA when CD8+. In second-wave clones peaking day 37, SARS-CoV-2 specificity remained unconfirmed.

V gave up 7 bases and J gave up 4 bases; unmatched junction bases: 12. This CDR3 has 14 amino acids. Germline-derived CDR1 and CDR2 are SQVTM and ANQGSEA. In TCRdb, the 5' RACE reads were re-called with MiXCR into one record per CDR3 protein. This table holds approximately 210,000 distinct CDR3 sequences, more than 9% found once. Points on this clonotype: The antigen is not known.

Sequencing was done on a sample of PBMCs or a T cell subset sorted from them (not recorded which). The J gene is TRBJ2-5, the V gene TRBV29-1; 7 bases are a match to TRBD2. The source is a man younger than 35 who had mild COVID-19 (a few samples of this study predate the infection). Cell type and time point are not known. CDR3 sequence: CSAAMGGGGETQYF. CDR3 sequence (DNA): TGCAGCGCCGCTATGGGGGGGGGAGGAGAGACCCAGTACTTC.